This is a list of T cell receptor beta chains from one sample in a study of shared clonotypes between healthy human individuals. The table came from immunoSEQ multiplex PCR; TCRdb's copy has only in-frame clones and leaves some out. The profile shows more than 2,000,000 clones, roughly nine tenths of them singletons. The sample taken for sequencing was naive CD4+ T cells sorted from blood. These receptors originate from a man aged 18 to 29 in good health. The CDR3 runs from the conserved cysteine through the conserved F or W. The D gene is left open where the match is weak. Where a row states a size, it is once, few, many or the class of an expanded clone; other rows omit it.

>.|.|TRBJ2-7|TRBV11-2
CASSLDPRFYEQYF
TGTGCCAGCAGCTTAGATCCCCGATTCTACGAGCAGTACTTC
>.|.|TRBJ2-1|TRBV9
CASSVEGGLGLVYNEQFF
TGTGCCAGCAGCGTAGAAGGGGGACTCGGACTAGTCTACAATGAGCAGTTCTTC
>.|TRBD2|TRBJ2-5|TRBV10-3
CAIASGIQETQYF
TGTGCCATAGCTAGCGGGATCCAAGAGACCCAGTACTTC
>.|.|TRBJ2-1|TRBV11-3
CASSAQASDQFF
TGTGCCAGCAGCGCCCAGGCCAGTGACCAGTTCTTC
>.|.|TRBJ2-7|TRBV18
CASSPGREVDEQYF
TGTGCCAGCTCACCAGGGAGAGAGGTAGACGAGCAGTACTTC
>.|.|TRBJ1-6|TRBV7-2
CASSLAVDIHTPLHF
TGTGCCAGCAGCTTAGCAGTGGACATCCACACACCCCTCCACTTT
>.|.|TRBJ2-5|TRBV5-8
CASSFLVVQETQYF
TGTGCCAGCAGCTTTCTGGTCGTCCAAGAGACCCAGTACTTC
>.|TRBD1|TRBJ1-6|TRBV10-2
CASRTGGAGQSPLHF
TGCGCCAGCAGAACAGGGGGCGCGGGTCAATCACCCCTCCACTTT
>.|.|TRBJ1-1|TRBV2
CASIQGAPTEAFF
TGTGCCAGCATTCAGGGAGCACCCACTGAAGCTTTCTTT
>.|.|TRBJ2-2|TRBV7-3
CASSLTGPIAGELFF
TGTGCCAGCAGCTTAACTGGGCCAATAGCCGGGGAGCTGTTTTTT
>.|.|TRBJ2-5|TRBV7-9
CASSRDRQPQETQYF
TGTGCCAGCAGCCGAGACAGACAGCCCCAAGAGACCCAGTACTTC
>.|.|TRBJ2-7|TRBV5-4
CASSLTGASIEQYF
TGTGCCAGCAGCTTGACGGGGGCCTCGATAGAGCAGTACTTC
>.|.|TRBJ2-3|TRBV5-1
CASSDDTGRITDTQYF
TGCGCCAGCAGCGACGATACGGGACGGATTACAGATACGCAGTATTTT
>.|TRBD1|TRBJ1-3|TRBV5-4
CASSLERTGHSGNTIYF
TGTGCCAGCAGCTTGGAAAGGACAGGGCACTCTGGAAACACCATATATTTT
>.|.|TRBJ2-7|TRBV6-5
CASSYLTGSYEQYF
TGTGCCAGCAGTTACTTGACAGGCTCCTACGAGCAGTACTTC
>.|TRBD2|TRBJ2-1|TRBV6-5
CASSYSPTSGRGQFF
TGTGCCAGCAGTTACTCCCCGACTAGCGGAAGGGGACAGTTCTTC
>few|.|TRBJ2-1|TRBV5-1
CASSLAGQGQQDEQFF
TGCGCCAGCAGCTTGGCCGGCCAGGGGCAACAGGATGAGCAGTTCTTC
>.|TRBD2|TRBJ2-5|TRBV5-1
CASSLAGDGVGAQYF
TGCGCCAGCAGCCTGGCGGGAGATGGAGTTGGGGCCCAGTACTTC
>.|.|TRBJ2-5|TRBV19
CASSQSYQETQYF
TGTGCCAGTAGTCAGAGTTACCAAGAGACCCAGTACTTC
>.|.|TRBJ1-6|TRBV21-1
CASSKNGNCGSPLHF
TGTGCCAGCAGCAAAAATGGGAATTGCGGTTCACCCCTCCACTTT
>.|.|TRBJ1-6|TRBV6-5
CASSYGNSPLHF
TGTGCCAGCAGTTATGGGAACTCACCCCTCCACTTT
>.|.|TRBJ1-5|TRBV9
CASGRGGDHQPQHF
TGTGCCAGCGGTCGGGGAGGGGATCATCAGCCCCAGCATTTT
>.|.|TRBJ2-3|TRBV30
CAWSVSADTQYF
TGTGCCTGGAGTGTAAGCGCAGATACGCAGTATTTT
>.|TRBD2|TRBJ2-1|TRBV30
CAWTRGTSVQFF
TGTGCCTGGACCCGTGGGACTAGTGTGCAGTTCTTC
>.|.|TRBJ2-7|TRBV2
CASKWDTTYEQYF
TGTGCCAGCAAATGGGACACAACCTACGAGCAGTACTTC
>.|TRBD2|TRBJ2-5|TRBV10-3
CAISATSGGVQETQYF
TGTGCCATCAGCGCGACTAGCGGGGGGGTCCAAGAGACCCAGTACTTC
>.|.|TRBJ2-5|TRBV7-3
CASSLEGGSYATQYF
TGTGCCAGCAGCTTAGAAGGGGGGAGCTACGCGACCCAGTACTTC
>.|.|TRBJ2-2|TRBV2
CASRVDYLDTGELFF
TGTGCCAGCAGGGTGGACTACCTGGACACCGGGGAGCTGTTTTTT
>once|.|TRBJ2-7|TRBV4-1
CASSQGRGEFYEQYF
TGCGCCAGCAGCCAAGGAAGAGGGGAATTCTACGAGCAGTACTTC
>.|TRBD1|TRBJ2-7|TRBV4-3
CASSLIQGPYEQYF
TGCGCCAGCAGCCTTATACAGGGGCCCTACGAGCAGTACTTC
>.|TRBD1|TRBJ1-3|TRBV7-9
CASSSGQTPSGNTIYF
TGTGCCAGCAGCTCGGGACAGACACCCTCTGGAAACACCATATATTTT
>.|TRBD1|TRBJ1-2|TRBV6-6
CASSSAGDRGLGYTF
TGTGCCAGCAGTTCCGCCGGGGACAGGGGGCTCGGCTACACCTTC
>.|.|TRBJ2-7|TRBV18
CASSPNEGPSYEQYF
TGTGCCAGCTCACCAAACGAGGGGCCCTCCTACGAGCAGTACTTC
>.|TRBD1|TRBJ1-2|TRBV14
CASSQEQGPYGYTF
TGTGCCAGCAGCCAAGAACAGGGGCCCTATGGCTACACCTTC
>.|.|TRBJ1-4|TRBV2
CASSEDSGLNEKLFF
TGTGCCAGCAGTGAAGATTCAGGTCTTAATGAAAAACTGTTTTTT
>once|.|TRBJ2-1|TRBV4-2
CASSQEIPVPNEQFF
TGTGCCAGCAGCCAAGAGATCCCCGTCCCCAATGAGCAGTTCTTC
>.|.|TRBJ1-1|TRBV4-1
CASSQGTGTSWTEAFF
TGCGCCAGCAGCCAAGGAACGGGGACATCCTGGACTGAAGCTTTCTTT
>.|TRBD1|TRBJ1-1|TRBV11-1
CASSLQGANEAFF
TGTGCCAGCAGCTTACAGGGGGCCAATGAAGCTTTCTTT
>.|TRBD1|TRBJ2-1|TRBV5-1
CASSQMGQSSYNEQFF
TGCGCCAGCAGCCAGATGGGACAGAGCTCCTACAATGAGCAGTTCTTC
>.|.|TRBJ2-7|TRBV28
CASSSRWAVYEQYF
TGTGCCAGCAGTTCGCGGTGGGCTGTTTACGAGCAGTACTTC
>.|.|TRBJ2-5|TRBV5-4
CASSTSGRKETQYF
TGTGCCAGCAGCACCTCAGGGAGGAAAGAGACCCAGTACTTC
>.|TRBD1|TRBJ2-7|TRBV29-1
CSVDAVIGGLYEQYF
TGCAGCGTTGACGCGGTTATAGGGGGCCTGTACGAGCAGTACTTC
>.|.|TRBJ2-7|TRBV6-5
CASSYSIGRDYEQYF
TGTGCCAGCAGTTACTCGATAGGCAGAGACTACGAGCAGTACTTC
>.|.|TRBJ1-6|TRBV28
CASSLASGRGGLHF
TGTGCCAGCAGTTTAGCATCCGGGAGGGGTGGCCTCCACTTT
>.|.|TRBJ1-4|TRBV19
CASRSGQNQNEKLFF
TGTGCCAGTAGGTCAGGACAGAACCAAAATGAAAAACTGTTTTTT
>.|.|TRBJ1-3|TRBV18
CASSPAQGKNTIYF
TGTGCCAGCTCACCAGCCCAGGGAAAAAACACCATATATTTT
>.|TRBD2|TRBJ2-4|TRBV10-2
CASSELSGSAKNIQYF
TGCGCCAGCAGTGAGCTGAGCGGGAGTGCCAAAAACATTCAGTACTTC
>.|.|TRBJ2-7|TRBV7-2
CASSLRDHYEQYF
TGTGCCAGCAGCTTAAGGGACCACTACGAGCAGTACTTC